These T cell receptor beta chains were read from a single sample in a study of T cells after yellow fever vaccination. One entry per CDR3 protein, called by TCRdb with MiXCR from the 5' RACE reads. This repertoire shows a few thousand distinct CDR3 sequences, 6.5% to 8.5% found once; its top ten account for approximately 1.3%. Sequences were derived from PBMCs, either bulk or a sorted T-cell subset (CD4+, CD8+, memory, or dextramer-sorted; not recorded which), sampled 15 days after the yellow fever booster vaccination. Receptor source: a man aged 25-45 years who received the YFV17D yellow fever vaccine. Both conserved end residues are part of each CDR3. A D gene is named only where the DNA matches it firmly. A clone size is listed for some rows: how often the clone was seen (once, few, many), or a class if it is expanded.

medium-sized TRBJ2-7 TRBV4-2 . CASSQDLGTPSYEQYF TGTGCCAGCAGCCAAGATCTCGGGACGCCCTCCTACGAGCAGTACTTC
. TRBJ2-7 TRBV7-2 . CASSFPGAGQYF TGTGCCAGCAGCTTCCCCGGGGCAGGGCAGTACTTC
medium-sized TRBJ2-1 TRBV19 TRBD2 CASSIEGGPARQFF TGTGCCAGTAGTATAGAGGGAGGGCCGGCGAGGCAGTTCTTC
medium-sized TRBJ2-5 TRBV5-1 TRBD2 CASTPSGRAQWETQYF TGCGCCAGCACCCCTAGCGGGAGGGCCCAGTGGGAGACCCAGTACTTC
medium-sized TRBJ2-7 TRBV24-1 . CATSDLQEVGQYF TGTGCCACCAGTGATTTGCAAGAAGTCGGACAGTACTTC
medium-sized TRBJ2-3 TRBV24-1 TRBD2 CATSAASGGFTDTQYF TGTGCCACCAGTGCGGCTAGCGGGGGATTCACAGATACGCAGTATTTT
few TRBJ1-5 TRBV6-2/TRBV6-3 . CASSTIGLSNQPQHF TGTGCCAGCAGTACAATAGGGTTGTCGAATCAGCCCCAGCATTTT
medium-sized TRBJ2-3 TRBV7-3 TRBD1 CASSPRGTGMLEGTDTQYF TGTGCCAGCAGCCCAAGGGGGACAGGGATGCTCGAGGGCACAGATACGCAGTATTTT
many TRBJ2-7 TRBV7-2 TRBD2 CASSLAGLAGVHEQYF TGTGCCAGCAGCTTAGCGGGACTAGCGGGAGTCCACGAGCAGTACTTC
medium-sized TRBJ2-7 TRBV9 . CASSASASGSYEQYF TGTGCCAGCAGCGCCTCAGCTAGTGGCTCCTACGAGCAGTACTTC
medium-sized TRBJ1-5 TRBV5-1 . CASSLEQGGQPQHF TGCGCCAGCAGCTTGGAACAGGGCGGTCAGCCCCAGCATTTT